This TCR beta chain came from a study of cytotoxic CD8 clonotypes in ibrutinib-treated CLL. Background on the study: Partial responses numbered roughly 24 and complete responses 2; after a median about 72 months, roughly 15 stayed remitted and approximately twelve progressed. The study's findings and limits: Higher circulating CD8+ T-cell counts strongly accompanied higher baseline clonality, above age-matched healthy donors. Sampling schedules were unmatched across sustained-remission and progressing patients.

The CDR3 runs 13 residues. V was cut by 3 bases and J by 9 bases, with 13 bases left in between. CDR1 is SGDLS and CDR2 is YYNGEE in the germline V gene. About this clone: The antigen is not known.

Generated by immunoSEQ multiplex PCR, the TCRdb table keeps only in-frame clones and is missing some. The sample lists just over 200,000 clones, 60% to 80% occurring once. The starting material was PBMCs, obtained after 12 months of ibrutinib treatment. This receptor was identified in a human donor with chronic lymphocytic leukemia. The chain uses TRBV9 and TRBJ2-1; no definite D call. CDR3 protein: CASSESRFSEQFF. The CDR3, as DNA: TGTGCCAGCAGCGAGAGTAGGTTCAGTGAGCAGTTCTTC.